These T cell receptor beta chains were read from a single sample in a study of T cell responses to AZD1222 COVID-19 vaccine. Assay: immunoSEQ multiplex PCR; the TCRdb copy retains only in-frame clones and omits some. Of approximately 100,000 clones detected, about 90% appear once; the ten largest clones hold about 2.5%. Sequenced material: peripheral blood, taken 28 days after the second AZD1222 dose. Receptors originate from an adult who received the AZD1222 COVID-19 vaccine. Both conserved end residues are trimmed from each CDR3.

v_call: TRBV6-5; j_call: TRBJ1-1; cdr3_aa: ASSRDRTEAF
v_call: TRBV6-5; j_call: TRBJ1-1; cdr3_aa: ASGAETTVNTEAF
v_call: TRBV6-1; j_call: TRBJ2-6; cdr3_aa: ASSEAESSGANVLT
v_call: TRBV6-5; j_call: TRBJ1-6; cdr3_aa: ASGDRDNSPLH
v_call: TRBV6-1; j_call: TRBJ2-7; cdr3_aa: ASSEVVSAYEQY
v_call: TRBV15; j_call: TRBJ1-4; cdr3_aa: ATSSMRGEKLF
v_call: TRBV28; j_call: TRBJ1-1; cdr3_aa: ASRAGGSSTEAF
v_call: TRBV2; j_call: TRBJ1-5; cdr3_aa: ASSLDIPQPQH
v_call: TRBV5-4; j_call: TRBJ2-1; cdr3_aa: ASSLTPISEQF
v_call: TRBV9; j_call: TRBJ2-1; cdr3_aa: ASSFGTSGSYNEQF
v_call: TRBV15; j_call: TRBJ2-1; cdr3_aa: ATSRDQGLEQF
v_call: TRBV28; j_call: TRBJ2-3; cdr3_aa: ASSRGASTDTQY
v_call: TRBV5-4; j_call: TRBJ2-3; cdr3_aa: ASSFEEGDTQY
v_call: TRBV5-4; j_call: TRBJ1-2; cdr3_aa: ASSHARQGGNYGYT
v_call: TRBV7-2; j_call: TRBJ2-7; cdr3_aa: ASSLAMRTGSYEQY
v_call: TRBV27; j_call: TRBJ2-1; cdr3_aa: ASLGGGSDEQF
v_call: TRBV5-6; j_call: TRBJ1-1; cdr3_aa: ASEGGWDTEAF
v_call: TRBV12-3/TRBV12-4; j_call: TRBJ1-6; cdr3_aa: ASRQSENSPLH
v_call: TRBV4-1; j_call: TRBJ2-1; cdr3_aa: ASSQDSLGVYNEQF
v_call: TRBV24-1; j_call: TRBJ2-7; cdr3_aa: ATSDWGTSGDYEQY